This T cell receptor (beta chain) was documented in a study of T cell responses to AZD1222 COVID-19 vaccine. Whole-study results and caveats: Once two AZD1222 doses were given, Spike-specific TCR breadth and depth went up.

Clones were read by immunoSEQ multiplex PCR, and TCRdb kept only the in-frame ones, dropping some. The sample has around 110,000 clones; 70% to 90% are singletons. As for this clone: Its antigen is still unknown.

Per the germline V gene, CDR1 is KGHSH and CDR2 is LQKENI. The V gene lost 0 bases and the J gene lost 9 bases, with 12 bases spanning the gap. The CDR3 is made up of 15 amino acids. The clonotype was recovered from an adult in good health. The sample was peripheral blood, taken on day 0 of MenACWY control vaccination. The J gene is TRBJ1-6, the V gene TRBV18; D is possibly TRBD1 (6 bases). The CDR3 loop reads CASSPPYRVGSPLHF. CDR3 nucleotide sequence: TGTGCCAGCTCACCACCGTACAGGGTAGGTTCACCCCTCCACTTT.